Sequencing of this TCR beta chain was carried out in a study of blood T cell repertoires in COVID-19. At the level of the study: Collection of acute and convalescent COVID-19 samples took place in the United States, Italy and Spain.

CDR3 length equals 15 residues. CDR1 and CDR2 (germline): MNHNY, SVGAGI (reference sequence). With V trimmed by 5 bases and J by 6 bases, 5 bases remained unmatched. Measured with immunoSEQ multiplex PCR; TCRdb has only the in-frame clones, and not every one. The sample holds roughly 150,000 clones, about 89% seen once. This clonotype originated in a man aged 60-69 years with active or convalescent COVID-19. This chain connects TRBV6-6 to TRBJ2-3; 13 bases align to TRBD2. Specimen: peripheral blood. This CDR3 reads CASSQGLAGIDTQYF. In DNA form, the CDR3 reads TGTGCCAGCAGTCAGGGACTAGCGGGGATCGATACGCAGTATTTT.